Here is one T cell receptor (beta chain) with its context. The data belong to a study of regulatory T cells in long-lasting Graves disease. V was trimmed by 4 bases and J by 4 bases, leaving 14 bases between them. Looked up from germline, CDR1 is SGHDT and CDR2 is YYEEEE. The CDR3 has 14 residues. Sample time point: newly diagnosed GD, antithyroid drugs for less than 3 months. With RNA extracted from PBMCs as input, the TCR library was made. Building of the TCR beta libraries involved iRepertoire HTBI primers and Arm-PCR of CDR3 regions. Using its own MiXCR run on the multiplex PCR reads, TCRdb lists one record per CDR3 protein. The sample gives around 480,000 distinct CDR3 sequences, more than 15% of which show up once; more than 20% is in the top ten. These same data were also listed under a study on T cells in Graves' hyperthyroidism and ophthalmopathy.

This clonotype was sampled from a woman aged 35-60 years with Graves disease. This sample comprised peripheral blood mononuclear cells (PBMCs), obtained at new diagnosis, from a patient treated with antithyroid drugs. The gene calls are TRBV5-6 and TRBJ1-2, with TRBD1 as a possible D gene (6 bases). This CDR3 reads CASSDYWTAYGYTF. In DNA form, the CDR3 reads TGTGCCAGCAGCGATTATTGGACAGCCTATGGCTACACCTTC.